The rows below give T cell receptor beta chains drawn from one sample of a study of response to subunit inactivated influenza vaccine. TCRdb reprocessed the RT-PCR reads via MiXCR and lists one record per CDR3 protein. Of more than 600,000 distinct CDR3 sequences in the sample, roughly 20% are singletons; the top ten hold about a tenth. Here the sequenced sample was PBMCs from blood, taken 5 days after vaccination. Receptors originate from a man aged 50-60 years who received an inactivated influenza vaccine. The CDR3 runs from the conserved cysteine through the conserved F or W. Only part of the rows carry a size: once, few, many, or a class if the clone is expanded.

V	J	length	size	CDR3
TRBV12-3/TRBV12-4	TRBJ2-7	13	many	CASSKNQGLGQYF
TRBV29-1	TRBJ2-1	15	many	CSVGGTSGIYNEQFF
TRBV29-1	TRBJ1-1	13	NA	CSVEPKLNTEAFF
TRBV12-3/TRBV12-4	TRBJ1-2	15	many	CASSLTGVGLYGYTF
TRBV27	TRBJ2-3	12	NA	CASSESYSTQYF
TRBV20-1	TRBJ1-6	12	NA	CSAFTGFSPLHF
TRBV15	TRBJ2-7	16	NA	CATSRDRAGTAYEQYF
TRBV20-1	TRBJ1-1	13	few	CSGLGQGYTEAFF
TRBV12-3/TRBV12-4	TRBJ1-2	14	NA	CASSKAAGKEGYTF
TRBV27	TRBJ2-6	16	few	CASAVLVPSGANVLTF
TRBV18	TRBJ2-4	13	NA	CASSPGEEGIQYF
TRBV5-5	TRBJ2-1	14	few	CASSATSGYNEQFF
TRBV18	TRBJ1-4	15	NA	CASSLSSTGDEKLFF
TRBV24-1	TRBJ2-1	15	few	CATGSSAGGSGEQFF
TRBV27	TRBJ2-2	13	few	CASSSGDAGELFF
TRBV11-2	TRBJ1-2	17	NA	CASSLDPQTGRVYGYTF
TRBV4-1	TRBJ2-7	14	many	CASSQGAGVLEQYF